The subject of this entry is one T cell receptor (beta chain). What it binds is unknown. This sample is drawn from a study of cytomegalovirus exposure and HLA in healthy donors. Overall study: The 550 to 800 first-cohort repertoires and the 95 to 150 validation repertoires shared the same platform, a later analysis reported.

Whole-study findings and limits: Most sequenced TCRs were rare (though some public TCRs occurred in many donors). Reported results showed that the classifier diagnosed cytomegalovirus status with high specificity and sensitivity. The study recorded 164 TCR beta chains that were cytomegalovirus-associated.

The assay was immunoSEQ multiplex PCR, and TCRdb's table has in-frame clones only and misses some. The data show 250,000 to 400,000 clones, with roughly 90% seen just once and around 0.88% held by the top ten. V trimming: 4 bases; J trimming: 5 bases; junction bases outside the gene matches: 9. The germline V gene encodes CDR1 SGHRS and CDR2 YFSETQ. The CDR3 sequence is 16 residues long. The rearrangement links TRBV5-1 to TRBJ2-2; 9 nucleotides match TRBD1. The specimen sequenced was PBMCs. The TCR was taken from a man aged 25-45 years in good health and CMV-seronegative. In DNA, the CDR3 is TGCGCCAGCAGCGGACCCCCGGACAGGGGTACCGGGGAGCTGTTTTTT. It is translated as CASSGPPDRGTGELFF.